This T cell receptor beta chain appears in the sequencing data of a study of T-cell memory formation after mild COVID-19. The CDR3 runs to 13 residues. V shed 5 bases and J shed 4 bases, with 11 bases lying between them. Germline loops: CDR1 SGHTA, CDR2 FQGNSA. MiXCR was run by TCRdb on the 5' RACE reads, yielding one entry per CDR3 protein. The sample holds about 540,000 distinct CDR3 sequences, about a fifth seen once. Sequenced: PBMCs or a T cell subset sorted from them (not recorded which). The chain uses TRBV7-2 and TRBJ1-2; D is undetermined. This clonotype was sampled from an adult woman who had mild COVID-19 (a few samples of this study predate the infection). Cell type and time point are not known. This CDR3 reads CASSPLDGYGYTF. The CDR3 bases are TGTGCCAGCAGCCCGCTGGACGGCTATGGCTACACCTTC.